The next 10 T cell receptor beta chains were all read from a single sample in a study of cytomegalovirus exposure and HLA in healthy donors. PCR used 60 Vbeta primers and 13 Jbeta primers. Clones were read by immunoSEQ multiplex PCR, and TCRdb kept only the in-frame ones, dropping some. The data show some 210,000 clones, roughly four fifths seen once. Sequencing was carried out using PBMCs. These receptors originate from a woman in her 30s in good health and CMV-seropositive.

This sequence joins TRBV5-5 and TRBJ2-5; D is possibly TRBD1 (7 bases). The germline V and J ends were trimmed by 0 bases and 1 base, with 16 bases remaining between them. Germline CDR1 and CDR2: SGHKS and YYEKEE (reference sequence). The CDR3 contains 17 residues. The CDR3 loop reads CASSLGGAGGSQETQYF. Here the CDR3 DNA reads TGTGCCAGCAGCTTGGGGGGGGCAGGGGGGTCCCAAGAGACCCAGTACTTC.

A few counts support this clone. The chain has TRBV30 and TRBJ1-1, with D perhaps matching TRBD1 (5 bases). V was pared by 3 bases and J by 1 base, with 12 bases between. The CDR3 totals 14 residues. Germline CDR1 is GTSNPN and CDR2 is SVGIG (reference sequence). CDR3 in amino acids: CAWSYGGTNTEAFF. The DNA for the CDR3 is TGTGCCTGGAGCTATGGGGGGACGAACACTGAAGCTTTCTTT.

The chain carries TRBV28 and TRBJ2-7; tentative D call: TRBD1 (5 bases). From germline, CDR1 is MDHEN and CDR2 SYDVKM. This CDR3 region has 14 residues. Deletions cut 2 bases from V and 2 bases from J, with 10 bases between. The DNA for the CDR3 is TGTGCCAGCAGTTTAGGCGGCAGGGCCTACGAGCAGTACTTC. It specifies CASSLGGRAYEQYF.

The chain employs TRBV7-2 and TRBJ2-7; 13 bases match TRBD2. The V gene's germline CDR1 is SGHTA and CDR2 FQGNSA. The length of the CDR3 is 16 residues. Trimming cost V 5 bases and J 3 bases; bases outside gene matches: 7. This CDR3 is CASSPGLAGDFYEQYF. Here the CDR3 DNA reads TGTGCCAGCAGCCCCGGACTAGCGGGAGACTTCTACGAGCAGTACTTC.

V usage is TRBV7-2 and J usage is TRBJ2-1; 10 bases are a match to TRBD2. Germline CDR1 reads SGHTA; CDR2 reads FQGNSA. The CDR3 runs 16 residues. V trimming: 1 base; J trimming: 3 bases; junction bases outside the gene matches: 3. The DNA of the CDR3 is TGTGCCAGCAGCTTAGTCTCTAGCGGGAGCTACAATGAGCAGTTCTTC. This translates into CASSLVSSGSYNEQFF.

The chain joins TRBV11-2 to TRBJ2-5, with TRBD2 identical over 9 bases. Trimming at V came to 0 bases and at J to 5 bases, leaving 10 bases not matched to a gene. The CDR3 length is 17 residues. Per germline, CDR1 SGHAT and CDR2 FQNNGV. CDR3 residues: CASSLDRGRDPWETQYF. CDR3 sequence (DNA): TGTGCCAGCAGCTTAGATCGCGGGAGGGATCCGTGGGAGACCCAGTACTTC.

The chain has TRBV7-7 and TRBJ2-1, with D perhaps TRBD2 (6 bases). The CDR3 consists of 10 residues. Germline values: CDR1 SSHAT, CDR2 FNYEAQ (reference sequence). CDR3 amino acids: CASGPNEQFF. CDR3 DNA: TGTGCTAGCGGCCCCAATGAGCAGTTCTTC. Looking up the rest from reference TRBV7-7 and TRBJ2-1 gives the full variable domain: GAGVSQSPRYKVTKRGQDVTLRCDPISSHATLYWYQQALGQGPEFLTYFNYEAQPDKSGLPSDRFSAERPEGSISTLTIQRTEQRDSAMYRCASGPNEQFFGPGTRLTVL.

The rearrangement uses TRBV5-1 and TRBJ2-6, with D perhaps matching TRBD1 (6 bases). This CDR3 is built from 17 residues. Germline V gene lookup returns CDR1 SGHRS and CDR2 YFSETQ. V was pared by 4 bases and J by 0 bases, with 14 bases between. CDR3 DNA sequence: TGCGCCAGCAGCAAAGGACAGCCCACCTCTGGGGCCAACGTCCTGACTTTC. Its translation: CASSKGQPTSGANVLTF.

The chain employs TRBV9 and TRBJ1-2, with D perhaps TRBD1 (5 bases). Looked up from germline, CDR1 is SGDLS and CDR2 is YYNGEE. V gave up 0 bases and J gave up 8 bases, with 17 bases separating them. This CDR3 has 15 amino acids. The CDR3 bases are TGTGCCAGCAGCGTAGGGGCGGCCCCGGACATGGGCTACACCTTC. Translated: CASSVGAAPDMGYTF.

The chain has TRBV5-1 and TRBJ2-3, with unresolved D. The V end was cut by 0 bases, the J end by 2 bases, with 7 bases between. The CDR3 runs 14 residues. Germline-derived CDR1 and CDR2 are SGHRS and YFSETQ. The CDR3 here is CASSLDPHTDTQYF. The CDR3 bases are TGCGCCAGCAGCTTGGATCCCCACACAGATACGCAGTATTTT.